The T cell receptor beta chain under discussion was sequenced for a study of response to subunit inactivated influenza vaccine. Study-wide results and limits: The study's authors posited that every seasonal influenza vaccination enlists few new T cells.

TCRdb re-called the RT-PCR reads through MiXCR, storing one row per CDR3 protein. The repertoire consists of fewer than 700,000 distinct CDR3 sequences, with 13% occurring once and the leading ten covering over 10%. CDR1 DFQATT and CDR2 SNEGSKA come from the germline V gene (reference sequence). The CDR3 is made up of 12 amino acids. Trimming removed 6 bases from V and 5 bases from J, with 13 bases in between. In the case of this clonotype: The target antigen is unknown.

This receptor was taken from a man aged 50-60 years who received an inactivated influenza vaccine. The sample was PBMCs from blood, taken roughly 46 days after vaccination. This chain links TRBV20-1 with TRBJ1-1, with D perhaps TRBD1 (5 bases). CDR3 bases: TGCAGTGCCCGGACGGGGCCGACTGAAGCTTTCTTT. Residues: CSARTGPTEAFF.